This entry lists 29 T cell receptor beta chains sequenced from one sample in a study of graft-versus-host responses after intestinal transplantation. The antigens these receptors bind are not known. The protocol was immunoSEQ multiplex PCR, while the TCRdb copy is restricted to in-frame clones and leaves out a portion. The sample shows fewer than 95,000 clones, more than 85% of them seen only once. The starting material was unstimulated CD8+ T cells sorted from spleen or lymph node cells, obtained before intestinal transplant. These receptors all come from a human donor who received an intestinal transplant.

V gene TRBV27 combines with J gene TRBJ2-7, with D maybe TRBD1 (6 bases). CDR3 length equals 16 residues. The germline V and J ends were trimmed by 0 bases and 6 bases, with 18 bases remaining between them. Germline CDR1 is MNHEY and CDR2 is SMNVEV (reference sequence). The CDR3 reads CASSLSLTGPSGEQYF. The CDR3 DNA reads TGTGCCAGCAGTTTATCGTTGACAGGACCCTCGGGCGAGCAGTACTTC.

The chain is built from TRBV7-6 and TRBJ1-2, with 10 bases that match TRBD1. Trimming at V came to 5 bases and at J to 8 bases, leaving 5 bases not matched to a gene. This CDR3 has 13 residues. Per germline, CDR1 SGHVS and CDR2 FNYEAQ. The CDR3 loop reads CASSPGTGEGYTF. The CDR3 bases are TGTGCCAGCAGCCCCGGGACAGGGGAAGGCTACACCTTC.

Here the CDR3 DNA reads TGTGCCAGCCAGGGACAGGGGAACACTGAAGCTTTCTTT. Protein product: CASQGQGNTEAFF. The chain is built from TRBV19 and TRBJ1-1; 9 bases agree with TRBD1. The CDR3 totals 13 residues. V shed 9 bases and J 1 base; nucleotides not matched to a gene: 3. Germline CDR1 is LNHDA and CDR2 is SQIVND (reference sequence).

The V gene is TRBV9, the J gene TRBJ2-2; D unresolved. Between the trimmed V and J ends, which lost 2 bases and 4 bases, there was a span of 3 bases. Germline V CDR1 and CDR2: SGDLS, YYNGEE. This CDR3 is built from 12 residues. CDR3 nucleotides: TGTGCCAGCAGCGTCGGCACCGGGGAGCTGTTTTTT. Translated: CASSVGTGELFF. Full variable domain (rest looked up from reference TRBV9 and TRBJ2-2): DSGVTQTPKHLITATGQRVTLRCSPRSGDLSVYWYQQSLDQGLQFLIQYYNGEERAKGNILERFSAQQFPDLHSELNLSSLELGDSALYFCASSVGTGELFFGEGSRLTVL.

The chain employs TRBV5-4 and TRBJ2-5; 9 nucleotides match TRBD2. The closer fit of TRBJ2-7 to the DNA end suggests the J call may be wrong. Germline values: CDR1 SGHNT, CDR2 YYREEE (reference sequence). The CDR3 is 15 amino acids. CDR3 sequence reads: CASSFGLAGSYEQYF. The CDR3 region has the DNA TGTGCCAGCAGCTTTGGTCTAGCGGGATCCTACGAGCAGTACTTC.

The chain is built from TRBV7-2 and TRBJ1-1; TRBD1 is a possible D gene (6 bases). The CDR3 contains 16 residues. The germline gives CDR1 SGHTA, CDR2 FQGNSA. Trimming cost V 1 base and J 2 bases, with 14 bases left between them. The DNA for the CDR3 is TGTGCCAGCAGCTTAGAGGATATGGGACAAAACACTGAAGCTTTCTTT. Encoded protein: CASSLEDMGQNTEAFF. Looking up the rest from reference TRBV7-2 and TRBJ1-1 gives the full variable domain: GAGVSQSPSNKVTEKGKDVELRCDPISGHTALYWYRQSLGQGLEFLIYFQGNSAPDKSGLPSDRFSAERTGGSVSTLTIQRTQQEDSAVYLCASSLEDMGQNTEAFFGQGTRLTVV.

The chain joins TRBV12-5 to TRBJ2-3, with 8 bases lining up with TRBD2. V shed 2 bases and J 6 bases; nucleotides not matched to a gene: 28. The CDR3 loop spans 22 amino acids. Germline CDR1 LGHNT, CDR2 FRNRAP. In DNA, the CDR3 is TGTGCTAGTGGTTTGCCACAAGTCGGGGGCGAGAAAGCGGGGGCCCCCCTCGATACGCAGTATTTT. This codes for CASGLPQVGGEKAGAPLDTQYF.

This rearrangement joins TRBV10-2 to TRBJ2-7, with D possibly TRBD2 on 6 matching bases. The CDR3 spans 12 residues. Germline assignment: CDR1 WSHSY and CDR2 SAAADI. The germline V and J ends were trimmed by 8 bases and 6 bases, with 14 bases remaining between them. The CDR3 DNA sequence: TGCGCCAGCGGCCTAGCGAACCCCGAGCAGTACTTC. Protein product: CASGLANPEQYF.

V gene TRBV7-8 combines with J gene TRBJ1-1; tentatively, D is TRBD1 (5 bases). Germline lookup yields CDR1 SGHVS and CDR2 FQNEAQ. This CDR3 contains 13 residues. Trimming removed 5 bases at V and 7 bases at J, with 14 bases between. The CDR3 DNA is TGTGCCAGCAGCCCCGCGGGGGGGAGTGAAGCTTTCTTT. Its protein is CASSPAGGSEAFF.

CDR3 sequence reads: CASSIERGSQPQHF. CDR3 in DNA: TGTGCCAGTAGTATAGAGCGGGGCTCGCAGCCCCAGCATTTT. This chain links TRBV19 with TRBJ1-5; D is perhaps TRBD1 (5 bases). Trimming cost V 0 bases and J 7 bases, with 10 bases left between them. Germline-derived CDR1 and CDR2 are LNHDA and SQIVND (reference sequence). There are 14 residues in the CDR3.

The chain has TRBV4-3 and TRBJ2-7; TRBD1 agrees at 7 bases. Germline CDR1 reads LGHNA; CDR2 reads YSLEER. CDR3 length equals 16 residues. The V segment lost 3 bases and the J segment 1 base; nucleotides outside the gene matches: 9. CDR3 bases: TGCGCCAGCAGCCAGATGTGGGACAGCAGTTCCTACGAGCAGTACTTC. Protein product: CASSQMWDSSSYEQYF.

This chain uses TRBV27 with TRBJ2-5; D perhaps matches TRBD2 (5 bases). Germline CDR1 is MNHEY and CDR2 is SMNVEV (reference sequence). The germline V and J ends were trimmed by 3 bases and 4 bases, with 9 bases remaining between them. The CDR3 totals 13 residues. The CDR3 region is CASSLRGLETQYF. The CDR3 DNA follows: TGTGCCAGCAGTTTGCGAGGGCTAGAGACCCAGTACTTC.

The chain uses TRBV6-1 and TRBJ1-1, with TRBD1 matching 7 bases. This CDR3 spans 14 amino acids. The germline gives CDR1 MNHNS, CDR2 SASEGT. The J segment lost 7 bases and the V segment lost 4 bases, leaving 9 bases of the junction unmatched. The CDR3 DNA sequence: TGTGCCAGCAGTGGGATGGACGGACAGGTTGAAGCTTTCTTT. It is translated as CASSGMDGQVEAFF.

This clone was observed a single time. The rearrangement uses TRBV27 and TRBJ2-3; D perhaps matches TRBD1 (6 bases). The germline V gene has CDR1 MNHEY and CDR2 SMNVEV (reference sequence). Trimming pared 3 bases from V and 3 bases from J, leaving 16 bases between. This CDR3 is built from 16 residues. The CDR3 spells CASSFLPGQTTDTQYF. For the CDR3, the DNA is TGTGCCAGCAGTTTCCTCCCTGGACAGACGACAGATACGCAGTATTTT.

V and J are TRBV6-6 and TRBJ2-7, with D perhaps matching TRBD1 (6 bases). The V gene lost 5 bases and the J gene lost 2 bases, with 10 bases spanning the gap. This CDR3 contains 13 residues. Germline-derived CDR1 and CDR2 are MNHNY and SVGAGI (reference sequence). CDR3 amino acids: CASSPQGTYEQYF. DNA of the CDR3: TGTGCCAGCAGTCCTCAGGGGACCTACGAGCAGTACTTC.

The CDR3: CASSPGTAMNTEAFF. The CDR3 nucleotides are TGTGCCAGCAGTCCCGGGACAGCTATGAACACTGAAGCTTTCTTT. The chain joins TRBV27 to TRBJ1-1, with TRBD1 matching 7 bases. The CDR3 is 15 amino acids. V trimming: 5 bases; J trimming: 0 bases; junction bases outside the gene matches: 6. In germline, CDR1 is MNHEY, CDR2 SMNVEV (reference sequence).

V gene TRBV5-6 combines with J gene TRBJ1-5; no clear D. This CDR3 comprises 14 residues. Germline V gene lookup returns CDR1 SGHDT and CDR2 YYEEEE. Between the trimmed V and J ends, which lost 4 bases and 7 bases, there was a span of 15 bases. CDR3 loop: CASSGGEGSQPQHF. The CDR3 DNA follows: TGTGCCAGCAGCGGAGGTGAGGGCTCCCAGCCCCAGCATTTT.

The chain uses TRBV6-6 and TRBJ1-4; TRBD1 aligns across 7 bases. CDR3 length: 14 residues. CDR1 and CDR2 (germline): MNHNY, SVGAGI (reference sequence). V gave up 1 base and J gave up 8 bases; unmatched junction bases: 4. CDR3 in DNA: TGTGCCAGCAGTTACTTAGGGGGCAGGGAAAAACTGTTTTTT. Amino acid sequence: CASSYLGGREKLFF.

This chain connects TRBV30 to TRBJ1-2, with D tentatively TRBD1 (5 bases). The V and J ends lost 2 bases and 4 bases respectively, with 17 bases between them. This CDR3 spans 15 amino acids. Germline CDR1 reads GTSNPN; CDR2 reads SVGIG (reference sequence). The CDR3 spells CAWSMGLGDFYGYTF. CDR3 coding DNA: TGTGCCTGGAGTATGGGACTAGGTGACTTCTATGGCTACACCTTC.

The chain combines TRBV11-2 with TRBJ1-1; 9 bases are shared with TRBD1. This CDR3 is 16 amino acids long. J lost 5 bases, V lost 2 bases, and 9 bases had no gene match. Germline loops: CDR1 SGHAT, CDR2 FQNNGV. Here the CDR3 DNA reads TGTGCCAGCAGCTTAAGTGGGACAGGGAAGGGTACTGAAGCTTTCTTT. It yields the protein CASSLSGTGKGTEAFF. Based on the CDR3 plus reference TRBV11-2 and TRBJ1-1, the full variable domain is EAGVAQSPRYKIIEKRQSVAFWCNPISGHATLYWYQQILGQGPKLLIQFQNNGVVDDSQLPKDRFSAERLKGVDSTLKIQPAKLEDSAVYLCASSLSGTGKGTEAFFGQGTRLTVV.

This rearrangement joins TRBV14 to TRBJ1-3; D is perhaps TRBD1 (6 bases). V lost 1 base, J lost 0 bases, and 10 bases lay in between. CDR1 SGHDN and CDR2 FVKESK come from the germline V gene. The CDR3 length is 16 residues. DNA of the CDR3: TGTGCCAGCAGCCAAGGCTACAGGGCCTCTGGAAACACCATATATTTT. Protein sequence: CASSQGYRASGNTIYF. Supplemented by reference TRBV14 and TRBJ1-3, the full variable domain reads EAGVTQFPSHSVIEKGQTVTLRCDPISGHDNLYWYRRVMGKEIKFLLHFVKESKQDESGMPNNRFLAERTGGTYSTLKVQPAELEDSGVYFCASSQGYRASGNTIYFGEGSWLTVV.

This clone was seen only once. V and J are TRBV19 and TRBJ1-1, with D unclear. The CDR3 has 13 residues. Germline CDR1 reads LNHDA; CDR2 reads SQIVND (reference sequence). V was shortened by 8 bases and J by 3 bases, with 13 bases between the two germline ends. The CDR3 DNA reads TGTGCCAGTCGAATTCCAGGTTACACTGAAGCTTTCTTT. This encodes CASRIPGYTEAFF.

The chain is built from TRBV2 and TRBJ2-5; TRBD1 is a possible D gene (5 bases). CDR1 is SNHLY, CDR2 FYNNEI, per germline. This CDR3 is 12 amino acids long. Trimming left V 5 bases short and J 3 bases short, with 7 bases between. The CDR3 sequence: CASSRREETQYF. CDR3 in DNA: TGTGCCAGCAGTCGCAGGGAAGAGACCCAGTACTTC.

V and J are TRBV9 and TRBJ2-7; the D gene is possibly TRBD2 (7 bases). Germline lookup yields CDR1 SGDLS and CDR2 YYNGEE. The V and J ends lost 8 bases and 1 base respectively, with 19 bases between them. CDR3 length: 15 amino acids. The CDR3 DNA is TGTGCCAGATCCCGTAGGGGGGGGCCGTCCTACGAGCAGTACTTC. It yields the protein CARSRRGGPSYEQYF. The complete variable domain, with remaining parts taken from reference TRBV9 and TRBJ2-7, reads DSGVTQTPKHLITATGQRVTLRCSPRSGDLSVYWYQQSLDQGLQFLIQYYNGEERAKGNILERFSAQQFPDLHSELNLSSLELGDSALYFCARSRRGGPSYEQYFGPGTRLTVT.

The chain links TRBV9 to TRBJ1-2; TRBD1 matches at 7 bases. This CDR3 comprises 15 residues. The V gene's germline CDR1 is SGDLS and CDR2 YYNGEE. Losses at the gene ends were 4 bases for V and 2 bases for J; bases not matched to a gene: 8. The CDR3 DNA reads TGTGCCAGCAGCCCAGGGGGAGGAGGGAACTATGGCTACACCTTC. The encoded protein is CASSPGGGGNYGYTF.

The chain combines TRBV2 with TRBJ1-1, with D possibly being TRBD1 (5 bases). Germline assignment: CDR1 SNHLY and CDR2 FYNNEI. The germline V and J ends were trimmed by 2 bases and 3 bases, with 10 bases remaining between them. The CDR3 is made up of 14 amino acids. In DNA, the CDR3 is TGTGCCAGCAGTGAACGGGGGTTGCACACTGAAGCTTTCTTT. It yields the protein CASSERGLHTEAFF.

The rearrangement links TRBV7-8 to TRBJ2-7; the match to TRBD1 covers 7 bases. From germline, CDR1 is SGHVS and CDR2 FQNEAQ. CDR3 length: 15 amino acids. With 4 bases clipped from V and 2 bases from J, the junction kept 8 bases outside the gene matches. CDR3: CASSSNGQAPYEQYF. DNA of the CDR3: TGTGCCAGCAGCTCCAACGGACAGGCCCCCTACGAGCAGTACTTC. Filled out from reference TRBV7-8 and TRBJ2-7, the complete variable domain reads GAGVSQSPRYKVAKRGQDVALRCDPISGHVSLFWYQQALGQGPEFLTYFQNEAQLDKSGLPSDRFFAERPEGSVSTLKIQRTQQEDSAVYLCASSSNGQAPYEQYFGPGTRLTVT.

This chain joins TRBV18 and TRBJ1-6; D may be TRBD1 (5 bases). The CDR3 consists of 15 residues. Trimming cost V 4 bases and J 10 bases, with 17 bases left between them. Germline V gives CDR1 KGHSH, CDR2 LQKENI. The DNA of the CDR3 is TGTGCCAGCTCACTACCCCTGGACACCCGCTCACCCCTCCACTTT. It encodes CASSLPLDTRSPLHF.

The V and J genes are TRBV6-1 and TRBJ2-2, with 7 bases aligning to TRBD1. Unmatched junction bases numbered 11, after V lost 7 bases and J lost 6 bases. This CDR3 contains 15 residues. CDR1 MNHNS and CDR2 SASEGT come from the germline V gene. The CDR3 sequence: CASIPRQGHAGELFF. The CDR3 nucleotides are TGTGCCAGCATCCCTAGACAGGGACATGCCGGGGAGCTGTTTTTT.